Listed below are T cell receptor beta chains from one sample, sequenced in a study of breast tumors, draining lymph nodes, adjacent tissues. TCRdb called the multiplex PCR reads again in MiXCR, with one record for every CDR3 protein. In the table there are about 15,000 distinct CDR3 sequences, approximately 51% of which are singletons. Material for sequencing was tumor-adjacent breast tissue. The origin of the receptors is a female donor with breast cancer. Some clones in this sample may be carry-over from other donors' samples. Both conserved end residues are part of each CDR3. D genes are given only for firm matches. Clone size is stated in some rows and not others, as once, few, many or a class when expanded.

v_gene	d_gene	j_gene	abundance	CDR3aa	CDR3nt
TRBV3-2	.	TRBJ2-1	many	CASSPRRVGLYNEQFF	TGTGCCAGCAGCCCGCGGCGGGTTGGGCTCTACAATGAGCAGTTCTTC
TRBV29-1	.	TRBJ2-6	.	CSVHFSGANVLTF	TGCAGCGTTCACTTCTCTGGGGCCAACGTCCTGACTTTC
TRBV7-8	.	TRBJ2-2	few	CASSVENTGELFF	TGTGCCAGCAGCGTAGAGAACACCGGGGAGCTGTTTTTC
TRBV29-1	.	TRBJ1-2	medium-sized	CSVELGAGRYTF	TGCAGCGTTGAGTTGGGGGCGGGTCGCTACACCTTC
TRBV30	.	TRBJ2-7	many	CAWSAPEVSYEQYF	TGTGCCTGGAGTGCCCCAGAGGTCTCCTACGAGCAGTACTTC
TRBV11-1	.	TRBJ2-5	many	CASSLGPTGILRETQYF	TGTGCCAGCAGCTTAGGTCCGACGGGAATCCTCCGAGAGACCCAGTACTTC
TRBV20-1	TRBD2	TRBJ2-1	.	CSARGTSGAYNEQFF	TGCAGTGCTAGAGGGACTAGCGGGGCGTACAATGAGCAGTTCTTC
TRBV29-1	.	TRBJ2-5	medium-sized	CSVVVVKETQYF	TGCAGCGTTGTTGTCGTAAAAGAGACCCAGTACTTC
TRBV2	TRBD1	TRBJ2-7	.	CASIGTGGKLYEQYF	TGTGCCAGCATAGGAACAGGGGGTAAACTCTACGAGCAGTACTTC
TRBV7-2	.	TRBJ2-2	.	CASSLQRELFF	TGTGCCAGCAGCTTACAGCGGGAGCTGTTTTTT
TRBV7-8	TRBD1	TRBJ1-4	few	CASSLAPGQGKLFF	TGTGCCAGCAGCTTAGCTCCGGGACAGGGAAAACTGTTTTTT
TRBV3-1	TRBD1	TRBJ1-6	.	CTSSSTGTGVSPLHF	TGTACCAGTAGCTCAACCGGGACAGGGGTTTCACCCCTCCACTTT
TRBV20-1	.	TRBJ2-4	many	CSAPKGGIQYF	TGCAGTGCGCCAAAGGGCGGCATTCAGTACTTC
TRBV12-3/TRBV12-4	TRBD1	TRBJ1-5	.	CASSTGTGVQPQHF	TGTGCCAGCAGCACCGGGACAGGGGTTCAGCCCCAGCATTTT
TRBV20-1	.	TRBJ1-2	medium-sized	CSARTQNYGYTF	TGCAGTGCTAGGACACAAAACTATGGCTACACCTTC
TRBV2	.	TRBJ2-5	once	CASNRGPQETQYF	TGTGCCAGCAATCGGGGGCCCCAAGAGACCCAGTACTTC
TRBV29-1	.	TRBJ2-1	few	CSVVWRDNEQFF	TGCAGCGTTGTCTGGCGGGACAATGAGCAGTTCTTC
TRBV5-6	.	TRBJ2-7	.	CASSPDLSGCEQYF	TGTGCCAGCAGCCCGGATCTTTCGGGGTGCGAGCAGTACTTC
TRBV7-9	TRBD2	TRBJ2-1	.	CASSPPVVVAGAINEQFF	TGTGCCAGCAGCCCCCCAGTAGTAGTAGCGGGAGCAATTAATGAGCAGTTCTTC
TRBV7-2	.	TRBJ2-3	.	CAGSFISTDTQYF	TGTGCCGGCAGCTTTATCAGCACAGATACGCAGTATTTT
TRBV29-1	.	TRBJ2-2	.	CSVDDTGELFF	TGCAGCGTTGACGACACCGGGGAGCTGTTTTTT
TRBV7-9	TRBD2	TRBJ2-5	.	CASSGTSGGAQETQYF	TGCGCCAGCAGCGGGACTAGCGGGGGGGCCCAAGAGACCCAGTACTTC
TRBV11-3	.	TRBJ2-7	many	CASSLVSAPSYEQYF	TGTGCCAGCAGCTTAGTGTCGGCACCTTCCTACGAGCAGTACTTC
TRBV4-3	.	TRBJ2-6	medium-sized	CASSPGATVYSGANVLTF	TGCGCCAGCAGCCCCGGGGCTACCGTATACTCTGGGGCCAACGTCCTGACTTTC
TRBV7-2	.	TRBJ2-5	.	CASSLAGTQETQYF	TGTGCCAGCAGCTTAGCGGGTACCCAAGAGACCCAGTACTTC
TRBV2	.	TRBJ2-3	.	CASIAGNTDTQYF	TGTGCCAGCATTGCCGGGAACACAGATACGCAGTATTTT
TRBV12-5	TRBD2	TRBJ2-1	many	CASAPGGGTDNEQFF	TGTGCTAGTGCCCCCGGGGGGGGGACTGATAATGAGCAGTTCTTC
TRBV19	TRBD2	TRBJ2-2	many	CASRRSGIGTGELFF	TGTGCCAGTAGAAGAAGCGGGATTGGGACCGGGGAGCTGTTTTTT
TRBV3-2	.	TRBJ2-1	many	CASSRMGGRASYNEQFF	TGTGCCAGCAGCCGGATGGGCGGGAGGGCCTCCTACAATGAGCAGTTCTTC
TRBV5-1	TRBD1	TRBJ2-3	.	CASSIGTGGGGQCF	TGCGCCAGCAGCATCGGGACAGGGGGTGGTGGGCAGTGTTTT
TRBV4-1	.	TRBJ1-6	medium-sized	CASSQDFVNSPLHF	TGCGCCAGCAGCCAAGATTTTGTGAATTCACCCCTCCACTTT
TRBV12-3/TRBV12-4	.	TRBJ2-1	many	CASSLILARGNEQFF	TGTGCCAGCAGCCTCATCCTAGCGAGGGGTAATGAGCAGTTCTTC
TRBV7-8	.	TRBJ2-5	.	CASSLVRYQETQYF	TGTGCCAGCAGCTTAGTACGGTACCAAGAGACCCAGTACTTC
TRBV7-9	.	TRBJ2-7	once	CASSLDNHEQYF	TGTGCCAGCAGCTTAGATAACCACGAGCAGTACTTC
TRBV20-1	.	TRBJ2-5	once	CSARDYRSETQYF	TGCAGTGCTAGAGATTATCGAAGTGAGACCCAGTACTTC
TRBV10-3	.	TRBJ1-6	few	CAISDSWSAGSPLHF	TGTGCCATCAGTGATTCTTGGTCCGCTGGTTCACCCCTCCACTTT
TRBV9	TRBD1	TRBJ1-4	.	CASNSGGWSEKLFF	TGTGCCAGCAACTCAGGGGGCTGGAGTGAAAAACTGTTTTTT
TRBV19	.	TRBJ1-5	few	CASSMGDSYQPQHF	TGTGCCAGTAGTATGGGTGACAGCTATCAGCCCCAGCATTTT
TRBV28	.	TRBJ1-4	many	CASSLTVNEKLFF	TGTGCCAGCAGTTTAACGGTTAATGAAAAACTGTTTTTT
TRBV27	.	TRBJ2-7	.	CASSLTGRGDYEQYF	TGTGCCAGCAGCCTAACCGGGAGAGGGGACTACGAGCAGTACTTC
TRBV20-1	TRBD2	TRBJ2-7	many	CSASLAGASYEQYF	TGCAGTGCTAGTCTAGCGGGGGCCTCCTACGAGCAGTACTTC
TRBV5-5	.	TRBJ2-2	.	CASSLSENTGELFF	TGTGCCAGCAGCCTTAGCGAGAACACCGGGGAGCTGTTTTTT
TRBV15	.	TRBJ2-6	.	CATSRDSGSGANVLTF	TGTGCCACCAGCAGAGACTCAGGGTCTGGGGCCAACGTCCTGACTTTC